The 7 T cell receptor beta chains in this list originate from one sample, sequenced in a study of blood T cell repertoires in COVID-19 (dated by TCRdb to between 2020 and 2021). Receptor amplification or capture employed the immunoSEQ multiplex PCR assay. Sourced from immuneACCESS, this table was stored by TCRdb with only in-frame sequences that have V and J called. A share of the clones is absent; for the studies checked, an unresolved V gene accounts for under half, and the remainder has no known explanation. This sample has some 270,000 clones in its table, and around 89% of those were observed once. Together, the top ten hold about 4% of the sample. The sample taken for sequencing was PBMCs or T cells enriched from blood (not recorded which). These receptor sequences come from a young woman with acute COVID-19.

Here the CDR3 DNA reads TGTGCCAGCAGTTTGTCCGGGACCAAAAACATTCAGTACTTC. This encodes CASSLSGTKNIQYF. The chain has TRBV28 and TRBJ2-4; tentative D call: TRBD2 (5 bases). Germline CDR1 MDHEN, CDR2 SYDVKM. Trimming shortened V by 3 bases and J by 2 bases, and 8 bases separated the two germline ends. This CDR3 spans 14 amino acids.

The genes are TRBV5-5 and TRBJ1-1; D is perhaps TRBD1 (5 bases). V lost 6 bases, J lost 0 bases, and 6 bases lay in between. Germline V gene lookup returns CDR1 SGHKS and CDR2 YYEKEE (reference sequence). The CDR3 contains 12 residues. CDR3 loop: CASTGMNTEAFF. Here the CDR3 DNA reads TGTGCCAGCACAGGGATGAACACTGAAGCTTTCTTT. The full variable domain, its missing parts supplied by reference TRBV5-5 and TRBJ1-1, is DAGVTQSPTHLIKTRGQQVTLRCSPISGHKSVSWYQQVLGQGPQFIFQYYEKEERGRGNFPDRFSARQFPNYSSELNVNALLLGDSALYLCASTGMNTEAFFGQGTRLTVV.

V is TRBV5-1 and J is TRBJ1-1, with 8 positions matching TRBD1. CDR1 and CDR2 from the germline V gene are SGHRS and YFSETQ. The trim removed 5 bases at V and 0 bases at J, leaving 12 bases unmatched. The CDR3 loop spans 17 amino acids. The CDR3 loop is CASRPDRGGLMNTEAFF. The CDR3, as DNA: TGCGCCAGCAGACCTGACAGGGGTGGTTTGATGAACACTGAAGCTTTCTTT.

The CDR3 region has the DNA TGTGCCAGCAGTTCTCAGGGTACTAATGAAAAACTGTTTTTT. Its translation: CASSSQGTNEKLFF. This chain joins TRBV13 and TRBJ1-4; D is possibly TRBD1 (5 bases). V dropped 6 bases and J dropped 2 bases, with 10 bases sitting between them. Germline CDR1 is PRHDT and CDR2 is FYEKMQ (reference sequence). The CDR3 has 14 residues.

The rearrangement uses TRBV7-9 and TRBJ1-2; 7 bases match TRBD1. The CDR3 is 16 residues long. In germline, CDR1 is SEHNR, CDR2 FQNEAQ (reference sequence). The junction had 10 bases not matched to a gene; V was cut back by 4 bases and J by 2 bases. The CDR3: CASSWLTGEKNYGYTF. As DNA, the CDR3 is TGTGCCAGCAGCTGGTTAACAGGGGAAAAGAACTATGGCTACACCTTC.

Comment on this clone: The junction and the germline gene differ at one end; a read error may be behind it. V is TRBV7-7 and J is TRBJ2-3; TRBD2 agrees at 11 bases. Germline CDR1 and CDR2: SSHAT and FNYEAQ (reference sequence). This CDR3 is built from 18 residues. In DNA form, the CDR3 reads TGTGCTAGCAGCCAAGGGTTGACTAGCGGGGCCAGCACAGATACGCAGTATTTT. Its protein product is CASSQGLTSGASTDTQYF.

The chain carries TRBV7-9 and TRBJ2-3; a possible D gene is TRBD2 (6 bases). The CDR3 is 16 amino acids. Per germline, CDR1 SEHNR and CDR2 FQNEAQ (reference sequence). Trimming removed 5 bases at V and 4 bases at J, with 19 bases between. The CDR3 nucleotides read TGTGCCAGCAGCACTTGGGCTCGACTAGAGTCAGATACGCAGTATTTT. Protein: CASSTWARLESDTQYF.